This T cell receptor (beta chain) was recovered during a study of T cell therapy after organ transplantation. Study-wide context: 20 to 29 weeks after therapy completion, long-term post-therapy blood was collected.

The CDR3 totals 15 residues. The V end lost 1 base, the J end lost 5 bases, and 14 bases lay between the germline ends. Per germline, CDR1 SSHAT and CDR2 FNYEAQ (reference sequence). As to time point: 20-29 weeks after completion of therapy. Clones were sequenced by immunoSEQ multiplex PCR, and TCRdb holds only the in-frame ones, with some missing. Here the sample spans about 20,000 clones, less than 90% being singletons. Notes on this clone: The antigen is undetermined.

The sequenced sample was CD8+ T cells from blood, obtained after autologous CMV-specific T cell therapy. This clonotype was obtained from a human patient who had received a solid organ transplant and had CMV disease. T cells may partly derive from the graft donor. V and J are TRBV7-7 and TRBJ2-5, with D perhaps matching TRBD2 (5 bases). CDR3 DNA: TGTGCCAGCAGCTTAGAGAGGGCCGTAGGGGAGACCCAGTACTTC. Translated: CASSLERAVGETQYF.